The 10 T cell receptor beta chains presented below share a single source sample, sequenced in a study of human thymus T cells. Resections were taken during corrective heart surgery, and the thymus tissue came from these. Assay used: immunoSEQ multiplex PCR; TCRdb lists only in-frame clones, some missing. Of some 130,000 clones listed, about 93% are singletons. The sample comprised thymus tissue. These receptors were obtained from a boy less than two years old with a congenital heart defect but otherwise immunologically healthy.

The CDR3 sequence is CASSVSPGQGAGETQYF. The CDR3 DNA sequence: TGTGCCAGTAGCGTCTCTCCGGGACAGGGGGCAGGAGAGACCCAGTACTTC. The rearrangement joins TRBV19 to TRBJ2-5, with 12 bases that match TRBD1. V gave up 6 bases and J gave up 4 bases; unmatched junction bases: 12. The CDR3 is 17 residues long. Germline V gene sequence: CDR1 LNHDA, CDR2 SQIVND (reference sequence).

V and J are TRBV7-2 and TRBJ2-1; 10 bases align to TRBD1. The CDR3 has 16 residues. The germline V gene encodes CDR1 SGHTA and CDR2 FQGNSA. V was pared by 5 bases and J by 6 bases, with 10 bases of the junction left unmatched. The CDR3 spells CASSPIGRTGGNEQFF. Written as DNA, the CDR3 is TGTGCCAGCAGCCCAATCGGGCGGACAGGGGGCAATGAGCAGTTCTTC.

The chain couples TRBV5-1 to TRBJ2-5; TRBD2 aligns across 9 bases. This CDR3 is built from 16 residues. The ends lost 0 bases at V and 5 bases at J; junction bases unmatched: 8. The germline V gene has CDR1 SGHRS and CDR2 YFSETQ. The CDR3 here is CASSLVGRGGAETQYF. The CDR3 bases are TGCGCCAGCAGCTTGGTAGGGCGGGGGGGCGCGGAGACCCAGTACTTC.

This rearrangement joins TRBV28 to TRBJ2-7; D ambiguous. V lost 3 bases and J lost 5, with 14 bases in between. This CDR3 spans 14 amino acids. The germline CDR1 and CDR2 sequences are MDHEN and SYDVKM. The CDR3 spells CASSFPRSRDEQYF. CDR3 coding DNA: TGTGCCAGCAGTTTCCCCAGGTCTAGAGACGAGCAGTACTTC.

The chain uses TRBV5-4 and TRBJ2-1; 8 bases fit TRBD2. The CDR3 totals 19 residues. The germline gives CDR1 SGHNT, CDR2 YYREEE (reference sequence). The V and J ends lost 1 base and 2 bases, in that order; junction bases with no gene match: 14. The DNA for the CDR3 is TGTGCCAGCAGCTTGAGGCTAGCGGGCCTAATACCTCCCTACAATGAGCAGTTCTTC. Translated: CASSLRLAGLIPPYNEQFF.

This clone was seen a handful of times. The V gene is TRBV11-3, the J gene TRBJ2-2; weak D call: TRBD2 (5 bases). This CDR3 is 15 amino acids long. The germline V gene has CDR1 SGHNT and CDR2 YENEEA. V was clipped by 2 bases and J by 2 bases, with 9 bases between them. The CDR3 is CASSLPGINTGELFF. The CDR3 coding sequence is TGTGCCAGCAGCTTACCCGGGATTAACACCGGGGAGCTGTTTTTT.

The chain links TRBV28 to TRBJ2-5; no reliable D call. CDR1 and CDR2 from the germline V gene are MDHEN and SYDVKM. Trimming removed 5 bases at V and 6 bases at J, with 22 bases between. The CDR3 covers 16 residues. CDR3 DNA sequence: TGTGCCAGCAGTCCGGCCCTCGTAGGGCTCATGAAGACCCAGTACTTC. Its protein is CASSPALVGLMKTQYF.

The chain combines TRBV7-2 with TRBJ2-3; D assignment may be TRBD1 or TRBD2 (6 bases each). The germline CDR1 and CDR2 sequences are SGHTA and FQGNSA. This CDR3 spans 13 amino acids. V lost 5 bases to trimming and J lost 3 bases, with 9 bases between them. This CDR3 is CASSGGQTDTQYF. The CDR3 DNA sequence: TGTGCCAGCAGCGGGGGGCAGACAGATACGCAGTATTTT.

The V and J genes are TRBV5-1 and TRBJ2-1, with D possibly being TRBD1 (6 bases). Germline loops: CDR1 SGHRS, CDR2 YFSETQ. This CDR3 is 17 amino acids long. V dropped 4 bases and J dropped 1 base, with 18 bases sitting between them. This CDR3 is CASSREGGPMSYNEQFF. The CDR3 nucleotides read TGCGCCAGCAGCCGGGAAGGGGGACCCATGTCCTACAATGAGCAGTTCTTC. The full variable domain, rest sourced from reference TRBV5-1 and TRBJ2-1, is KAGVTQTPRYLIKTRGQQVTLSCSPISGHRSVSWYQQTPGQGLQFLFEYFSETQRNKGNFPGRFSGRQFSNSRSEMNVSTLELGDSALYLCASSREGGPMSYNEQFFGPGTRLTVL.

The chain recombines TRBV11-1 with TRBJ1-1; D is ambiguous. The CDR3 is 12 residues long. Per germline, CDR1 SGHAT and CDR2 FQDESV (reference sequence). The germline V and J ends were trimmed by 5 bases and 9 bases, with 13 bases remaining between them. The CDR3 DNA follows: TGTGCCAGCAGCAGATCAAGGGTTCAAGCTTTCTTT. Translated: CASSRSRVQAFF.